This is a list of T cell receptor beta chains from one sample in a study of blood T cells in healthy people across ages. TCRdb fed the 5' RACE reads into MiXCR, producing one record per CDR3 protein. This table has some 760,000 distinct CDR3 sequences, roughly 25% appearing once. In addition, the sample was reused for a study of T cells of mothers and their children.

Sequencing input: blood. The receptors derive from a boy younger than 18 in good health. CDR3s include the opening cysteine and the closing phenylalanine or tryptophan. The D gene is left open where the match is weak. For some rows the clone size is stated as once, few or many, or as a class when expanded; others skip it.

J gene,clone size,V gene,D gene,CDR3 length,CDR3 DNA,CDR3 protein
TRBJ1-2,few,TRBV9,TRBD1,16,TGTGCCAGCAGCGTAGGGGACAGGGCCTGGACCTATGGCTACACCTTC,CASSVGDRAWTYGYTF
TRBJ2-3,-,TRBV9,-,15,TGTGCCAGCAGCGTAGCCGGCGGGGGCCCAGATACGCAGTATTTT,CASSVAGGGPDTQYF
TRBJ2-1,-,TRBV20-1,-,13,TGCAGTGCTAGTGAGATCAGGGGGGATGAGCAGTTCTTC,CSASEIRGDEQFF
TRBJ2-1,-,TRBV4-1,TRBD2,17,TGCGCCAGCAGTCAGGGAACGGGACTAGCGCCCTACAATGAGCAGTTCTTC,CASSQGTGLAPYNEQFF
TRBJ1-1,few,TRBV4-2,TRBD1,17,TGTGCCAGCAGCCAACCGACAGGGGCCATTTTGGACACTGAAGCTTTCTTT,CASSQPTGAILDTEAFF
TRBJ1-1,-,TRBV6-2/TRBV6-3,-,16,TGTGCCAGCAGTTACTCGACGGCCAGACAGAACACTGAAGCTTTCTTT,CASSYSTARQNTEAFF
TRBJ2-5,few,TRBV12-3/TRBV12-4,TRBD1,15,TGTGCCAGCAGTTTCGGTCGGGCAGGGGGAGAGACCCAGTACTTC,CASSFGRAGGETQYF
TRBJ2-3,-,TRBV4-2,TRBD2,14,TGTGCCAGCAGTAGCGGGGGGGTCCCCGATACGCAGTATTTT,CASSSGGVPDTQYF
TRBJ2-3,-,TRBV5-1,TRBD1,16,TGCGCCAGCAGCTTGATACGGACAGGGGCCACAGATACGCAGTATTTT,CASSLIRTGATDTQYF
TRBJ1-4,-,TRBV2,-,14,TGTGCCAGCAGTGTGCCAGTGAGAAATGAAAAACTGTTTTTT,CASSVPVRNEKLFF
TRBJ1-2,few,TRBV4-3,-,15,TGCGCCAGCAGCCAAGCTTTTATTGCGTGGAATGGCTACACCTTC,CASSQAFIAWNGYTF
TRBJ2-5,-,TRBV7-8,-,17,TGTGCCAGCAGCTTAGCGCGTGGACGGCCGTACCAAGAGACCCAGTACTTC,CASSLARGRPYQETQYF
TRBJ2-5,few,TRBV9,TRBD2,17,TGTGCCAGCAGCGCCTCCGGGACTAGCGGGTTGACGGAGACCCAGTACTTC,CASSASGTSGLTETQYF
TRBJ2-1,many,TRBV29-1,-,12,TGCAGCGTTGATGCCGGGTACAATGAGCAGTTCTTC,CSVDAGYNEQFF
TRBJ2-5,many,TRBV18,-,13,TGTGCCAGCTCGGGGCAGGGTGAGGAGACCCAGTACTTC,CASSGQGEETQYF
TRBJ2-1,few,TRBV19,-,16,TGTGCCAGTAGTAAAGACCCCCTTGAGGGGGAAGATGAGCAGTTCTTC,CASSKDPLEGEDEQFF
TRBJ2-4,many,TRBV7-2,-,15,TGTGCCAGCAGCTATGACGGAACCAGCAAAAACATTCAGTACTTC,CASSYDGTSKNIQYF
TRBJ1-1,-,TRBV27,-,15,TGTGCCAGCAGTCCTCGCGAATTTGGGAACACTGAAGCTTTCTTT,CASSPREFGNTEAFF
TRBJ2-2,few,TRBV10-3,TRBD2,18,TGTGCCATCAGTCCTCGCCCGGCGGGGGGGCGTAGCACCGGGGAGCTGTTTTTT,CAISPRPAGGRSTGELFF
TRBJ2-7,few,TRBV9,TRBD2,15,TGTGCCAGCAGCGTAGCTAGCGGGGGATACTACGAGCAGTACTTC,CASSVASGGYYEQYF
TRBJ2-1,-,TRBV20-1,TRBD2,14,TGCAGTGCTACGACTAGCGGGTTTTACAATGAGCAGTTCTTC,CSATTSGFYNEQFF
TRBJ2-4,once,TRBV6-2/TRBV6-3,TRBD1,14,TGTGCCAGCAGTACCCTGGACAGGGTAAACATTCAGTACTTC,CASSTLDRVNIQYF
TRBJ2-5,-,TRBV6-5,-,14,TGTGCCAGCAGTTACTGGGGCAGTAAAGAGACCCAGTACTTC,CASSYWGSKETQYF
TRBJ2-7,-,TRBV5-1,-,12,TGCGCCAGCAGCGGGACCCACCACGAGCAGTACTTC,CASSGTHHEQYF
TRBJ2-7,-,TRBV27,-,13,TGTGCCAGCAGCCTCGGGCCTCCTCTCGAGCAGTACTTC,CASSLGPPLEQYF
TRBJ2-5,-,TRBV7-9,TRBD1,16,TGTGCCAGCAGCTTGAGAGGGACAGGGGGAAGGGAGACCCAGTACTTC,CASSLRGTGGRETQYF
TRBJ2-1,few,TRBV7-2,TRBD2,15,TGTGCCAGCAGCTCCAGACTAGCGGGGGAGTTTGAGCAGTTCTTC,CASSSRLAGEFEQFF
TRBJ2-4,-,TRBV28,TRBD2,14,TGTGCCAGCAGTTCAGGCAGGGAGGGGAACATTCAGTACTTC,CASSSGREGNIQYF
TRBJ2-7,-,TRBV7-2,-,16,TGTGCCAGCAGCATCATTAGCCTAGTCGGGGGAGGCGAGCAGTACTTC,CASSIISLVGGGEQYF
TRBJ1-4,few,TRBV7-9,TRBD1,14,TGTGCCAGCAGCTTCGGGACAGACGGTGAAAAACTGTTTTTT,CASSFGTDGEKLFF
TRBJ1-2,-,TRBV6-1,-,14,TGTGCCAGCACCGAGGGGGGTACTAACTATGGCTACACCTTC,CASTEGGTNYGYTF
TRBJ2-1,-,TRBV29-1,-,13,TGCAGCGTTATGTGGGTGGGATACAATGAGCAGTTCTTC,CSVMWVGYNEQFF
TRBJ1-2,-,TRBV29-1,-,13,TGCAGCGTCCTACTGGGGGCTAACTATGGCTACACCTTC,CSVLLGANYGYTF
TRBJ1-6,-,TRBV28,-,17,TGTGCCAGCAGTACAACGGCAGGGCACTCCTATAATTCACCCCTCCACTTT,CASSTTAGHSYNSPLHF
TRBJ2-1,-,TRBV20-1,TRBD1,12,TGCAGCCTGGGACAGGGGATCGATGAGCAGTTCTTC,CSLGQGIDEQFF
TRBJ2-3,few,TRBV20-1,-,14,TGCAGTGCCCCCTTGACTACTAGCACAGATACGCAGTATTTT,CSAPLTTSTDTQYF
TRBJ1-1,-,TRBV6-1,-,13,TGTGCCAGCAATCCGACAGTGGACACTGAAGCTTTCTTT,CASNPTVDTEAFF
TRBJ2-6,-,TRBV27,-,13,TGTGCCAGCGGGCATCGTGGGGCCAACGTCCTGACTTTC,CASGHRGANVLTF
TRBJ2-2,-,TRBV20-1,TRBD2,16,TGCAGTGCTGAAGGGACTAGCGGGACTAGGGCCGGGGAGCTGTTTTTT,CSAEGTSGTRAGELFF
TRBJ2-5,few,TRBV4-2,TRBD2,16,TGTGCCAGCAGCCAAGGATCTAGCGGGGGTCAAGAGACCCAGTACTTC,CASSQGSSGGQETQYF
TRBJ2-1,-,TRBV4-2,TRBD2,17,TGTGCCAGCAGCCAAGGTGTCGGGACTAGGGTAGGCAATCAGCAGTTCTTC,CASSQGVGTRVGNQQFF
TRBJ2-5,many,TRBV28,TRBD2,14,TGTGCCAGCAGGCTAGCGGGAGATGCGGAGACCCAGTACTTC,CASRLAGDAETQYF
TRBJ2-1,few,TRBV7-3,TRBD2,14,TGTGCCAGCAGTTTAGCGGGACCGGGGGATGAGCAGTTCTTC,CASSLAGPGDEQFF
TRBJ2-7,few,TRBV12-3/TRBV12-4,-,14,TGTGCCAGCAGTCCCGGACTGGACTCCTACGAGCAGTACTTC,CASSPGLDSYEQYF
TRBJ1-4,-,TRBV7-9,-,15,TGTGCCAGCAGCTTCACAGGAGACCTCAATGAAAAACTGTTTTTT,CASSFTGDLNEKLFF